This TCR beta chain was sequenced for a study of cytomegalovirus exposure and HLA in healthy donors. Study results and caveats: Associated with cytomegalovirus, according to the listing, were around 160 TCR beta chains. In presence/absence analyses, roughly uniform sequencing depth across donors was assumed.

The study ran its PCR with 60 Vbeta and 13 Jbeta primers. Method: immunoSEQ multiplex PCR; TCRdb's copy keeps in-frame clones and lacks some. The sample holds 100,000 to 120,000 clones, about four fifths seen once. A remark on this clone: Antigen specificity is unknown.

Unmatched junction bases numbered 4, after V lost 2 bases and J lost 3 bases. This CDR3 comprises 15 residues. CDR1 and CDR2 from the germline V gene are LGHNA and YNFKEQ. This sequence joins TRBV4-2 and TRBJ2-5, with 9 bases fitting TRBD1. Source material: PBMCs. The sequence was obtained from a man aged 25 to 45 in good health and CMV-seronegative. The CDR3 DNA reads TGTGCCAGCAGCCAAAGAGGGGACAGGGAAGAGACCCAGTACTTC. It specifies CASSQRGDREETQYF.